This T cell receptor (beta chain) is from a study of cytotoxic CD8 clonotypes in ibrutinib-treated CLL. Whole-study context: Patients attained about 25 partial and 2 complete responses; at median about 74 months, 14 remained remitted while around 12 progressed.

Assay used: immunoSEQ multiplex PCR; TCRdb lists only in-frame clones, some missing. Of 150,000 to 200,000 clones in the sample, about 80% were seen once. This clone was found once. The CDR3 totals 14 residues. Trimming stripped 0 bases from V and 0 bases from J, with 4 bases between. Germline V CDR1 and CDR2: MGHRA, YSYEKL. This receptor was identified in a human donor with chronic lymphocytic leukemia. The rearrangement links TRBV4-1 to TRBJ2-3; D unclear. This material consisted of PBMCs, taken after 12 months of ibrutinib treatment. CDR3 DNA sequence: TGCGCCAGCAGCCAAGACTGGAGCACAGATACGCAGTATTTT. Residues: CASSQDWSTDTQYF.